Sequencing of this T cell receptor (beta chain) was carried out in a study of shared clonotypes between healthy human individuals. Sequencing used immunoSEQ multiplex PCR; TCRdb keeps in-frame clones, though not all of them. The sample records roughly 2.2 million clones, under 95% being singletons. The TCR was taken from a young man in good health. Some clones in this sample may be carry-over from other donors' samples. Sequencing used naive CD4+ T cells from PBMCs. Stated subset: CD45RA+ positively selected.

The CDR3 sequence: CASRVQGAYNEQFF. DNA for the CDR3: TGCGCCAGCAGGGTCCAGGGGGCCTACAATGAGCAGTTCTTC. The J gene is TRBJ2-1, the V gene TRBV5-1; 7 positions match TRBD1. The CDR3 runs to 14 residues. V lost 5 bases, J lost 2 bases, and 4 bases stayed unmatched. Per germline, CDR1 SGHRS and CDR2 YFSETQ.